The 32 T cell receptor beta chains presented below share a single source sample, sequenced in a study of cytomegalovirus exposure and HLA in healthy donors. A multiplex PCR was run with 60 Vbeta primers and 13 Jbeta primers. Repertoires were generated with immunoSEQ multiplex PCR, while TCRdb's copy carries only in-frame clones and drops some. This table has some 94,000 clones, roughly 80% appearing once. Sample: PBMCs. Receptor source: a man aged 40-49 years in good health and CMV-seronegative.

In the case of this clone: An end of the junction differs from the germline gene, which may be a read error. This chain connects TRBV7-9 to TRBJ2-5; D is unresolved. The CDR3 length is 12 residues. The germline V gene has CDR1 SEHNR and CDR2 FQNEAQ (reference sequence). CDR3 in DNA: TGTTCCAGCAGCTTAAATAGTGAGACCCAGTACTTC. Translation: CSSSLNSETQYF.

This chain connects TRBV29-1 to TRBJ1-1; D gene unclear. The ends were cut back, 5 bases at V and 4 bases at J, with 11 bases in the middle. CDR1 is SQVTM, CDR2 ANQGSEA, per germline. The CDR3 contains 12 residues. The CDR3 nucleotides read TGCAGCGTTCAAGGAGGGAGCACTGAAGCTTTCTTT. Protein product: CSVQGGSTEAFF.

This chain links TRBV5-1 with TRBJ2-2, with a weak D call TRBD1 (5 bases). The CDR3 runs to 15 residues. V lost 2 bases and J lost 0, with 8 bases in between. CDR1 is SGHRS and CDR2 is YFSETQ in the germline V gene. DNA of the CDR3: TGCGCCAGCAGCTTTCAACAGGCGAACACCGGGGAGCTGTTTTTT. It is translated as CASSFQQANTGELFF.

The chain uses TRBV13 and TRBJ2-1; tentative D call: TRBD1 (6 bases). The germline gives CDR1 PRHDT, CDR2 FYEKMQ (reference sequence). This CDR3 spans 14 amino acids. Trimming stripped 5 bases from V and 9 bases from J, with 17 bases between. The CDR3 here is CASSHQQGTGEQFF. In DNA form, the CDR3 reads TGTGCCAGCAGCCATCAACAGGGTACCGGTGAGCAGTTCTTC.

This clone was observed a few times. The chain employs TRBV5-6 and TRBJ1-4, with TRBD1 matching over 10 bases. The CDR3 totals 16 residues. After removal of 4 bases from V and 6 bases from J, the junction contained 9 bases not matched to a gene. Germline values: CDR1 SGHDT, CDR2 YYEEEE. The CDR3, as DNA: TGTGCCAGCAGCCCGGGACAGGGGCGTGGTGATGAAAAACTGTTTTTT. Translated, it gives CASSPGQGRGDEKLFF.

V gene TRBV7-9 combines with J gene TRBJ2-7, with 7 bases matching TRBD2. Looked up from germline, CDR1 is SEHNR and CDR2 is FQNEAQ (reference sequence). Trimming cost V 1 base and J 1 base; bases outside gene matches: 4. The CDR3 is 15 residues long. CDR3 loop: CASSLEAGESYEQYF. CDR3 bases: TGTGCCAGCAGCTTAGAGGCGGGGGAGTCCTACGAGCAGTACTTC.

This chain links TRBV11-3 with TRBJ1-1; D is uncertain. This CDR3 contains 12 residues. The V end was cut by 0 bases, the J end by 3 bases, with 2 bases between. Germline CDR1 is SGHNT and CDR2 is YENEEA. The CDR3 coding sequence is TGTGCCAGCAGCTTAGACGACACTGAAGCTTTCTTT. Translated: CASSLDDTEAFF.

This chain joins TRBV28 and TRBJ1-5, with TRBD1 matching 7 bases. V was pared by 7 bases and J by 4 bases, with 4 bases of the junction left unmatched. In germline, CDR1 is MDHEN, CDR2 SYDVKM. The CDR3 consists of 13 residues. The CDR3 region is CASTGQDNQPQHF. CDR3 DNA sequence: TGTGCCAGCACAGGACAGGATAATCAGCCCCAGCATTTT.

V and J are TRBV7-3 and TRBJ2-2, with D perhaps TRBD2 (5 bases). The germline V and J ends were trimmed by 1 base and 2 bases, with 14 bases remaining between them. This CDR3 comprises 17 residues. Germline V gene sequence: CDR1 SGHTA, CDR2 FQGTGA. The CDR3 region has the DNA TGTGCCAGCAGCTTAAATAGCGCTGGTCCAAACACCGGGGAGCTGTTTTTT. This translates into CASSLNSAGPNTGELFF.

The chain couples TRBV5-8 to TRBJ1-5; 7 bases fit TRBD1. This CDR3 comprises 15 residues. V was pared by 3 bases and J by 0 bases, with 3 bases of the junction left unmatched. The germline V gene has CDR1 SGHTS and CDR2 YDEGEE. For the CDR3, the DNA is TGTGCCAGCAGCTCGGGACAGAGTAGCAATCAGCCCCAGCATTTT. Translating gives CASSSGQSSNQPQHF.

This rearrangement joins TRBV2 to TRBJ1-1; the D is unclear. The CDR3 length is 16 residues. Trimming left V 1 base short and J 2 bases short, with 14 bases between. Germline-derived CDR1 and CDR2 are SNHLY and FYNNEI. The CDR3 DNA reads TGTGCCAGCAGTGAAGAGGCCCTTTGGGCAAACACTGAAGCTTTCTTT. It encodes CASSEEALWANTEAFF.

This clone was picked up one time. The chain uses TRBV5-1 and TRBJ2-3, with 11 bases matching TRBD2. With 4 bases clipped from V and 5 bases from J, the junction kept 6 bases outside the gene matches. CDR1 and CDR2 from the germline V gene are SGHRS and YFSETQ. The CDR3 consists of 15 residues. CDR3 coding DNA: TGCGCCAGCAGCGTTAGCGGGGGGGCCGGAGATACGCAGTATTTT. Its protein is CASSVSGGAGDTQYF.

This sequence joins TRBV21-1 and TRBJ2-7; the table's D call of TRBD2 was not tested on the DNA. TRBV21-1 is listed as a pseudogene. The CDR3 has 13 residues. The CDR3 coding sequence is TGTGCCAGCAGCAAAGTCTGGCGGGCACCACGGTACTTC. Translating it yields CASSKVWRAPRYF.

This rearrangement joins TRBV30 to TRBJ1-6; D may be TRBD1 (5 bases). V was shortened by 0 bases and J by 10 bases, with 16 bases between the two germline ends. There are 15 residues in the CDR3. Germline V lookup: CDR1 GTSNPN, CDR2 SVGIG (reference sequence). CDR3 region: CAWSVPGPYGSPLHF. The CDR3 coding sequence is TGTGCCTGGAGTGTACCAGGGCCCTATGGGTCACCCCTCCACTTT.

As concerns this clone: Other DNA sequences in this sample translate to the same CDR3. The genes are TRBV7-8 and TRBJ2-3; TRBD2 aligns across 9 bases. The CDR3 length is 16 residues. From germline, CDR1 is SGHVS and CDR2 FQNEAQ. V shed 1 base and J 2 bases; nucleotides not matched to a gene: 4. The CDR3 loop reads CASSLVAGGNTDTQYF. The CDR3 nucleotides are TGTGCCAGCAGCTTAGTCGCGGGAGGGAACACAGATACGCAGTATTTT.

This clone was seen more than once but under ten times. The CDR3 DNA reads as TGTGCCAGTATTAAGGGGCCCCTCACTGAAGCTTTCTTT. As protein: CASIKGPLTEAFF. The rearrangement links TRBV19 to TRBJ1-1; weak D call: TRBD1 (5 bases). Germline lookup yields CDR1 LNHDA and CDR2 SQIVND (reference sequence). V was shortened by 7 bases and J by 4 bases, with 13 bases between the two germline ends. The CDR3 has 13 amino acids. Based on the CDR3 plus reference TRBV19 and TRBJ1-1, the full variable domain is DGGITQSPKYLFRKEGQNVTLSCEQNLNHDAMYWYRQDPGQGLRLIYYSQIVNDFQKGDIAEGYSVSREKKESFPLTVTSAQKNPTAFYLCASIKGPLTEAFFGQGTRLTVV.

The chain is built from TRBV15 and TRBJ1-6; D possibly corresponds to TRBD1 (6 bases). The V and J ends lost 0 bases and 14 bases respectively, with 20 bases between them. Germline lookup yields CDR1 LNHNV and CDR2 YYDKDF (reference sequence). The CDR3 spans 16 residues. The CDR3, as DNA: TGTGCCACCAGCAGAGACAGGGGACCTTCCCCCAGGGCCCTCCACTTT. Encoded protein: CATSRDRGPSPRALHF. The variable domain in full, with the rest retrieved from reference TRBV15 and TRBJ1-6, is DAMVIQNPRYQVTQFGKPVTLSCSQTLNHNVMYWYQQKSSQAPKLLFHYYDKDFNNEADTPDNFQSRRPNTSFCFLDIRSPGLGDTAMYLCATSRDRGPSPRALHFGNGTRLTVT.

V is TRBV28 and J is TRBJ2-1, with 13 nucleotides matching TRBD2. V dropped 6 bases and J dropped 5; count of bases not matched to a gene: 4. The germline V gene encodes CDR1 MDHEN and CDR2 SYDVKM. The CDR3 is made up of 15 amino acids. The CDR3, as DNA: TGTGCCAGCAGCGACGGACTAGCGGGAGACAATGAGCAGTTCTTC. This gives the protein CASSDGLAGDNEQFF.

This clone was recorded a few times. The junction departs from germline at one end; a sequencing error may be responsible. The gene calls are TRBV7-7 and TRBJ2-7; 10 positions match TRBD1. The germline gives CDR1 SSHAT, CDR2 FNYEAQ (reference sequence). This CDR3 spans 14 amino acids. The CDR3 DNA reads as TGTGCTAGCAGCTTAGGGGACAGGGGATCCCCTCAGTACTTC. This translates into CASSLGDRGSPQYF.

Here the CDR3 reads CASSAERGRVENSPLHF. The DNA of the CDR3 is TGTGCCAGCAGCGCGGAAAGGGGGAGGGTTGAGAATTCACCCCTCCACTTT. The rearrangement joins TRBV7-8 to TRBJ1-6, with D tentatively TRBD1 (6 bases). The CDR3 sequence is 17 residues long. The germline V gene has CDR1 SGHVS and CDR2 FQNEAQ. Trimming removed 5 bases at V and 7 bases at J, with 21 bases between.

The V gene is TRBV5-6, the J gene TRBJ2-7, with 11 nucleotides matching TRBD1. Per the germline V gene, CDR1 is SGHDT and CDR2 is YYEEEE. This CDR3 contains 15 residues. The J segment lost 3 bases and the V segment lost 4 bases, leaving 6 bases of the junction unmatched. The DNA for the CDR3 is TGTGCCAGCAGCCCGGCCGGGACAGGGGGCTACGAGCAGTACTTC. This encodes CASSPAGTGGYEQYF.

This clone was picked up one time. The rearrangement joins TRBV28 to TRBJ2-7; TRBD2 agrees at 13 bases. V lost 5 bases to trimming and J lost 5 bases; unmatched junction nucleotides: 6. Germline values: CDR1 MDHEN, CDR2 SYDVKM. The CDR3 extends over 15 amino acids. CDR3 DNA: TGTGCCAGCAGTCCCACTAGCGGGAGGGACCACGAGCAGTACTTC. Amino acid sequence: CASSPTSGRDHEQYF.

This clone was counted at least ten times. J is TRBJ1-1 and V is TRBV11-2; TRBD1 agrees at 7 bases. Germline V CDR1 and CDR2: SGHAT, FQNNGV. V trimming: 5 bases; J trimming: 4 bases; junction bases outside the gene matches: 4. There are 13 residues in the CDR3. CDR3 amino acids: CASSPTGITEAFF. Here the CDR3 DNA reads TGTGCCAGCAGCCCGACAGGGATCACTGAAGCTTTCTTT.

The chain carries TRBV5-6 and TRBJ1-2; D is uncertain. The CDR3 is made up of 16 amino acids. Germline CDR1 and CDR2: SGHDT and YYEEEE. V was trimmed by 4 bases and J by 2 bases, leaving 18 bases between them. CDR3 bases: TGTGCCAGCAGCCTCAAATTCTCCCCCGAGAACTATGGCTACACCTTC. It is translated as CASSLKFSPENYGYTF.

As regards this clone: A read error may account for a junction end that differs from germline. This sample also contains other DNA sequences that code for the same CDR3. The genes are TRBV15 and TRBJ2-7; 9 nucleotides align to TRBD1. This CDR3 comprises 12 residues. Per the germline V gene, CDR1 is LNHNV and CDR2 is YYDKDF (reference sequence). The CDR3 DNA sequence: TGTGCCACCGGGACAGGGCCCTACGAGCAATACTTC. Its translation is CATGTGPYEQYF.

The genes are TRBV5-1 and TRBJ2-2; possibly TRBD1 for D (5 bases). Germline CDR1 SGHRS, CDR2 YFSETQ. With 4 bases removed from V and 2 bases from J, the gap between germline ends came to 12 bases. This CDR3 comprises 15 residues. CDR3 nucleotide sequence: TGCGCCAGCAGCCCCACAACAGGAAACACCGGGGAGCTGTTTTTT. Protein sequence: CASSPTTGNTGELFF.

The rearrangement uses TRBV2 and TRBJ1-1, with D unclear. Germline CDR1 SNHLY, CDR2 FYNNEI. This CDR3 is 14 amino acids long. The V gene lost 6 bases and the J gene lost 5 bases, with 16 bases spanning the gap. The DNA of the CDR3 is TGTGCCAGCAGCCTCATGACTGACGGGACTGAAGCTTTCTTT. Protein product: CASSLMTDGTEAFF.

The chain links TRBV7-6 to TRBJ2-2; perhaps TRBD1 as D (6 bases). The germline V gene encodes CDR1 SGHVS and CDR2 FNYEAQ. This CDR3 has 18 amino acids. Trimming took 6 bases from V and 6 from J, leaving 26 bases between them. The CDR3 bases are TGTGCCAGCAGTTTTTCCGTCCCCGTGGACAGTCTTTCCGGGGAGCTGTTTTTT. Protein sequence: CASSFSVPVDSLSGELFF.

The CDR3 loop is CAWSRTGETEAFF. The CDR3 nucleotides read TGTGCCTGGAGTAGAACAGGGGAGACTGAAGCTTTCTTT. V is TRBV30 and J is TRBJ1-1, with 7 bases that match TRBD1. The J segment lost 5 bases and the V segment lost 2 bases, leaving 5 bases of the junction unmatched. The CDR3 is made up of 13 amino acids. CDR1 is GTSNPN, CDR2 SVGIG, per germline (reference sequence).

The CDR3 DNA reads TGTGCCAGCAGAAAACTAGCCTCTACCTACGAGCAGTACTTC. The encoded protein is CASRKLASTYEQYF. This chain links TRBV2 with TRBJ2-7; D perhaps matches TRBD2 (6 bases). Germline lookup yields CDR1 SNHLY and CDR2 FYNNEI. The CDR3 is 14 amino acids. The V end was cut by 6 bases, the J end by 2 bases, with 14 bases between.

The chain recombines TRBV30 with TRBJ1-2; weak D call: TRBD1 (5 bases). CDR1 and CDR2 (germline): GTSNPN, SVGIG (reference sequence). V gave up 1 base and J gave up 3 bases, with 6 bases separating them. The CDR3 is 12 residues long. CDR3 sequence reads: CAWSGQYYGYTF. CDR3 in DNA: TGTGCCTGGAGTGGACAGTACTATGGCTACACCTTC.

The rearrangement links TRBV6-5 to TRBJ2-3, with a weak D call TRBD1 (5 bases). The CDR3 covers 12 residues. Looked up from germline, CDR1 is MNHEY and CDR2 is SVGAGI. Deletions cut 8 bases from V and 6 bases from J, with 12 bases between. The CDR3 sequence: CASLSAGDTQYF. The CDR3 bases are TGTGCCAGCCTCAGTGCAGGGGATACGCAGTATTTT.